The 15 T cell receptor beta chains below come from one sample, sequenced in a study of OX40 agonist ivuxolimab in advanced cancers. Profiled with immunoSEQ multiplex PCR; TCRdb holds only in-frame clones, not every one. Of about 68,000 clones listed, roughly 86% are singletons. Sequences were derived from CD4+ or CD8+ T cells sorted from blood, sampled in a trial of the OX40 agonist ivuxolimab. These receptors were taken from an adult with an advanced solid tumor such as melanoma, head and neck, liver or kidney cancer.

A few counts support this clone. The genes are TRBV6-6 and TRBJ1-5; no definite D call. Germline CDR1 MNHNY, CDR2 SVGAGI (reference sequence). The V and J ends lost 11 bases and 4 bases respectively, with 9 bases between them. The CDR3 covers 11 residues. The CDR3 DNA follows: TGTGCCGTCGGTGGTAATCAGCCCCAGCATTTT. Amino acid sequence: CAVGGNQPQHF.

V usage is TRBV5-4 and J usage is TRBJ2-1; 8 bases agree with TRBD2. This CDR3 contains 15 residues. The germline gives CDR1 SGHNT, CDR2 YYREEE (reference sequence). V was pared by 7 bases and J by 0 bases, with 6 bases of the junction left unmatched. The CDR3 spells CASGSGASSYNEQFF. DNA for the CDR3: TGTGCCAGCGGTAGCGGGGCGAGCTCCTACAATGAGCAGTTCTTC.

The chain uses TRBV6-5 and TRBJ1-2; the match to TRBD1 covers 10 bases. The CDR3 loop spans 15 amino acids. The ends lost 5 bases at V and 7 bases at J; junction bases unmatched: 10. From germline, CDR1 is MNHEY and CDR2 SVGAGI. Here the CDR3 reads CASSGNIRDRGGYTF. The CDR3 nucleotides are TGTGCCAGCAGTGGTAACATCCGGGACAGGGGTGGCTACACCTTC.

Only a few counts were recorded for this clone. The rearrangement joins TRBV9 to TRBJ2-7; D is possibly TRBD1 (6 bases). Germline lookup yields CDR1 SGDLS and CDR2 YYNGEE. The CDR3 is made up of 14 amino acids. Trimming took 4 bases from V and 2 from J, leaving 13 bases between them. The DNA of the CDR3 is TGTGCCAGCAGCCCTACCGGGACAACCTACGAGCAGTACTTC. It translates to CASSPTGTTYEQYF.

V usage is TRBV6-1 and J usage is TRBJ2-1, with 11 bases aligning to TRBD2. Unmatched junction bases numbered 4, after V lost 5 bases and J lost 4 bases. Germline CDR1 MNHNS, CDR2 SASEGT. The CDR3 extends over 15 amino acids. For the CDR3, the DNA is TGTGCCAGCAGTAGACTAGCGGGGATTTACAATGAGCAGTTCTTC. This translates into CASSRLAGIYNEQFF.

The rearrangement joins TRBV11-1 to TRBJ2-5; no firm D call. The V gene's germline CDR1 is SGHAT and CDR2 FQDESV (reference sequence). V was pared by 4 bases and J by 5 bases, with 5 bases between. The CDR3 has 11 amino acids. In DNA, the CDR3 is TGTGCCAGCAGCTCGCGGGAGACCCAGTACTTC. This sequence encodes CASSSRETQYF.

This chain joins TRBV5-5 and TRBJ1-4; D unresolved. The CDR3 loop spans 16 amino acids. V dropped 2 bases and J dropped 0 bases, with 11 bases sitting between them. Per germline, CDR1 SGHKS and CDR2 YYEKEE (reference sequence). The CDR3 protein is CASSFGRASTNEKLFF. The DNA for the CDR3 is TGTGCCAGCAGCTTCGGGAGGGCGTCAACTAATGAAAAACTGTTTTTT. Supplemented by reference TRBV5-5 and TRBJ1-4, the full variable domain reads DAGVTQSPTHLIKTRGQQVTLRCSPISGHKSVSWYQQVLGQGPQFIFQYYEKEERGRGNFPDRFSARQFPNYSSELNVNALLLGDSALYLCASSFGRASTNEKLFFGSGTQLSVL.

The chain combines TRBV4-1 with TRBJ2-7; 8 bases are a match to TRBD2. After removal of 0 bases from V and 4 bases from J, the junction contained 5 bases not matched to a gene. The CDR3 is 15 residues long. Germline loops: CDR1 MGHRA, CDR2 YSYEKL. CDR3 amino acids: CASSQDPGGVYEQYF. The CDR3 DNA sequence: TGCGCCAGCAGCCAAGATCCCGGGGGGGTATACGAGCAGTACTTC.

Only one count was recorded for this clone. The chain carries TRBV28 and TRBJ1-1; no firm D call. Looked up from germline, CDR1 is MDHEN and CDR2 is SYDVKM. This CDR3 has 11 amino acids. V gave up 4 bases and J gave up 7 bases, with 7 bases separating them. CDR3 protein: CASSSRYEAFF. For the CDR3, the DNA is TGTGCCAGCAGTTCCCGTTATGAAGCTTTCTTT.

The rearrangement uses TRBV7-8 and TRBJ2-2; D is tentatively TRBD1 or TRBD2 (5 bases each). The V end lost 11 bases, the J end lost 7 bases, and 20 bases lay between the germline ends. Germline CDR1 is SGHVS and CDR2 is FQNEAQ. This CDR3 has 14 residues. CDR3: CAAGEGRGNGELFF. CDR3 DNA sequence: TGTGCCGCGGGCGAGGGGAGAGGAAACGGGGAGCTGTTTTTT. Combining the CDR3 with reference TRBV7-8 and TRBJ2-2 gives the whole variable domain GAGVSQSPRYKVAKRGQDVALRCDPISGHVSLFWYQQALGQGPEFLTYFQNEAQLDKSGLPSDRFFAERPEGSVSTLKIQRTQQEDSAVYLCAAGEGRGNGELFFGEGSRLTVL.

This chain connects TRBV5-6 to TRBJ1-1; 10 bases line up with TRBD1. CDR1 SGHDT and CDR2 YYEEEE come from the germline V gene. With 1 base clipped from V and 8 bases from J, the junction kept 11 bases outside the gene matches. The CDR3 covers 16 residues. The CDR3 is CASSLTGQGPRREAFF. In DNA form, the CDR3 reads TGTGCCAGCAGCTTGACGGGACAGGGGCCCCGAAGGGAAGCTTTCTTT.

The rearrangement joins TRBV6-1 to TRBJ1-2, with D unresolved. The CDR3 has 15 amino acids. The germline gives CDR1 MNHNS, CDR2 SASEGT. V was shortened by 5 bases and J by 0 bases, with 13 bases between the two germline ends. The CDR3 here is CASSSGRATNYGYTF. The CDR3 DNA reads TGTGCCAGCAGTTCTGGCAGAGCGACTAACTATGGCTACACCTTC.

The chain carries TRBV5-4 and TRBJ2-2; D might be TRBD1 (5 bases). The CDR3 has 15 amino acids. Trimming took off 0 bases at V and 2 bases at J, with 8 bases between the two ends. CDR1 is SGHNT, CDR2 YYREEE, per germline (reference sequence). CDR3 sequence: CASSLGGRNTGELFF. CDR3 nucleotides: TGTGCCAGCAGCTTGGGGGGCAGAAACACCGGGGAGCTGTTTTTT.

CDR3 in amino acids: CASSLVTGRYQPQHF. DNA for the CDR3: TGTGCCAGCTCCCTTGTGACAGGCCGTTATCAGCCCCAGCATTTT. The gene calls are TRBV18 and TRBJ1-5; perhaps TRBD1 as D (6 bases). The V gene lost 6 bases and the J gene lost 5 bases, with 17 bases spanning the gap. The CDR3 consists of 15 residues. CDR1 KGHSH and CDR2 LQKENI come from the germline V gene.

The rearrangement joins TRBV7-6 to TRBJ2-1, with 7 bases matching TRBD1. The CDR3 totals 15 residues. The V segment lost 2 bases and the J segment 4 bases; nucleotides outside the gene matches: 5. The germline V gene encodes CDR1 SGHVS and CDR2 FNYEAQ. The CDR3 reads CASSLSEGAYNEQFF. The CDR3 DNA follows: TGTGCCAGCAGCTTAAGTGAGGGGGCTTACAATGAGCAGTTCTTC.